These T cell receptor beta chains were read from a single sample in a study of beta chain features in type 1 diabetes. The assay was immunoSEQ multiplex PCR, and TCRdb's table has in-frame clones only and misses some. The table records 860,000 or so clones, 15% to 20% of them present only once. The specimen sequenced was naive CD4+ T cells from blood. These receptors were obtained from a woman younger than 35 in good health. Each CDR3 is given without its conserved first and last residue. Each record gives: J gene, clone size, CDR3 length, V gene, CDR3 protein. Clone size appears in some rows only: once, few, many, or a class for an expanded clone.

J: TRBJ2-3; size: -; length: 12; V: TRBV6-5; CDR3: ASTHRGETDTQY
J: TRBJ1-4; size: -; length: 13; V: TRBV4-3; CDR3: ASSQEGANNEKLF
J: -; size: -; length: 15; V: TRBV11-1; CDR3: ASSHPLTSGSSYEQY
J: TRBJ2-3; size: -; length: 16; V: TRBV19; CDR3: ASSIQWFPTGATDTQY
J: TRBJ2-7; size: -; length: 14; V: TRBV6-6; CDR3: ASHTIKTSGTYEQY
J: TRBJ2-5; size: few; length: 18; V: TRBV5-1; CDR3: ASSLVGIVTGTGVGKTQY
J: TRBJ1-5; size: -; length: 11; V: TRBV2; CDR3: ASSSGPNQPQH
J: TRBJ2-6; size: -; length: 12; V: TRBV19; CDR3: ASSWGAGANVLT
J: TRBJ1-1; size: few; length: 12; V: TRBV7-2; CDR3: ASSTYDRSTEAF
J: TRBJ2-3; size: -; length: 11; V: TRBV7-9; CDR3: ASRRGSTDTQY
J: TRBJ1-1; size: few; length: 11; V: TRBV7-9; CDR3: ASSLIDGGEAF
J: TRBJ2-1; size: -; length: 12; V: TRBV7-2; CDR3: ASSLTGMRNEQF
J: TRBJ2-7; size: -; length: 13; V: TRBV23-1; CDR3: ASSPRLAGGGEQY
J: TRBJ2-5; size: -; length: 11; V: TRBV5-6; CDR3: ASSAVYQETQY
J: TRBJ2-1; size: few; length: 12; V: TRBV19; CDR3: ASSIVGSSNEQF
J: TRBJ2-1; size: -; length: 14; V: TRBV10-3; CDR3: AISGLGLAGDNEQF
J: TRBJ2-1; size: -; length: 12; V: TRBV5-1; CDR3: ASSKSGQGGEQF
J: TRBJ2-2; size: -; length: 11; V: TRBV7-3; CDR3: ASSHSNTGELF
J: TRBJ2-7; size: -; length: 14; V: TRBV28; CDR3: ASSLWIAGGTYEQY
J: TRBJ2-6; size: -; length: 14; V: TRBV7-9; CDR3: ASSLAQGVGANVLT
J: TRBJ1-5; size: few; length: 11; V: TRBV10-3; CDR3: ASRTGGNQPQH
J: TRBJ2-7; size: -; length: 13; V: TRBV2; CDR3: ASRKQGALSYEQY
J: TRBJ2-1; size: -; length: 13; V: TRBV9; CDR3: ASSVDTGSYNEQF
J: TRBJ1-2; size: -; length: 11; V: TRBV27; CDR3: ASSLHRSYGYT
J: TRBJ1-1; size: -; length: 14; V: TRBV6-5; CDR3: ASSYSYSTLNTEAF
J: TRBJ2-7; size: few; length: 13; V: TRBV28; CDR3: ASSSLAGGVGEQY
J: TRBJ1-1; size: few; length: 15; V: TRBV25-1; CDR3: ASNRILTMRGGTEAF
J: TRBJ2-1; size: -; length: 10; V: TRBV5-6; CDR3: ASSLAYNEQF
J: TRBJ2-1; size: few; length: 9; V: TRBV28; CDR3: ASSTRNEQF
J: TRBJ2-3; size: few; length: 12; V: TRBV15; CDR3: ATRRRESTDTQY
J: TRBJ2-2; size: few; length: 13; V: TRBV7-9; CDR3: ASSPVGEGTGELF
J: TRBJ2-7; size: -; length: 13; V: TRBV7-9; CDR3: ASSLRLAGTYEQY
J: TRBJ2-4; size: few; length: 10; V: TRBV7-6; CDR3: ASSRQGGVQY
J: TRBJ2-7; size: -; length: 14; V: TRBV4-3; CDR3: ASSQESSGSFREQY
J: TRBJ2-5; size: few; length: 13; V: TRBV5-6; CDR3: ASSLGLEGGETQY
J: TRBJ2-3; size: -; length: 13; V: TRBV6-6; CDR3: ASRKRLAYTDTQY
J: TRBJ2-1; size: -; length: 13; V: TRBV5-6; CDR3: ASSNGLSSYNEQF